The 4 T cell receptor beta chains reported below all come from one sample, sequenced in a study of shared clonotypes between healthy human individuals. Assay used: immunoSEQ multiplex PCR; TCRdb lists only in-frame clones, some missing. The sample lists about 1 million clones, 75% to 80% occurring once. The sequenced sample was memory CD4+ T cells from PBMCs. Documented subset: CD45RA-negative fraction. The receptors stem from a man between 18 and 35 years old in good health. Some clones in this sample may be carry-over from other donors' samples.

The chain joins TRBV7-6 to TRBJ2-7, with 7 bases identical to TRBD2. Germline V gene lookup returns CDR1 SGHVS and CDR2 FNYEAQ. V gave up 4 bases and J gave up 0 bases; unmatched junction bases: 9. The CDR3 is 16 residues long. This CDR3 reads CASSSVGGGSSYEQYF. In DNA form, the CDR3 reads TGTGCCAGCAGCTCCGTGGGGGGAGGGAGCTCCTACGAGCAGTACTTC.

This clone has a handful of counts. The J gene is TRBJ2-2, the V gene TRBV5-1; D may be TRBD1 or TRBD2 (5 bases each). V was cut by 0 bases and J by 9 bases, with 15 bases left in between. The CDR3 consists of 15 residues. The V gene's germline CDR1 is SGHRS and CDR2 YFSETQ. The chain's CDR3 is CASSLGGTALRELFF. CDR3 bases: TGCGCCAGCAGCTTGGGTGGGACCGCTCTTAGGGAGCTGTTTTTT.

This chain links TRBV19 with TRBJ1-3; no clear D. This CDR3 is built from 14 residues. V lost 6 bases, J lost 4 bases, and 13 bases lay in between. Germline V gene sequence: CDR1 LNHDA, CDR2 SQIVND (reference sequence). The CDR3 spells CASSLRPQGNTIYF. In DNA, the CDR3 is TGTGCCAGTAGCCTGAGACCGCAAGGAAACACCATATATTTT.

The chain links TRBV7-3 to TRBJ2-3, with D possibly TRBD1 on 6 matching bases. V gave up 1 base and J gave up 4 bases, with 15 bases separating them. CDR3 length equals 16 residues. Germline V gives CDR1 SGHTA, CDR2 FQGTGA. The CDR3: CASSLNGAGVPDTQYF. DNA for the CDR3: TGTGCCAGCAGCTTAAATGGGGCAGGGGTCCCAGATACGCAGTATTTT.